The clone carrying this T cell receptor beta chain was recorded a few times. Its specificity is unknown. The data are from a study of T cells after yellow fever vaccination. Looking at the study overall: Where fractions had low cell numbers, libraries were prepared from them with the SMART-Seq v4 Ultra Low Input RNA kit. Study-wide results and caveats: There was a possibility that FACS-sorted repertoires contained abundant clonotypes contaminating from the bulk population. Only a minor proportion of clonotypes was detected across both CD4 and CD8 compartments.

TCRdb independently ran MiXCR on the 5' RACE reads; one entry per CDR3 protein. The repertoire includes 300,000 to 400,000 distinct CDR3 sequences, roughly 8.4% of them detected once, and approximately 18% sits in the top ten. Germline CDR1 and CDR2: MNHEY and SMNVEV (reference sequence). The CDR3 is 13 residues long. V lost 3 bases, J lost 9 bases, and 12 bases lay in between. The clonotype comes from a man aged 18 to 29 who received the YFV17D yellow fever vaccine. This specimen consisted of PBMCs, obtained around 45 days after the first yellow fever vaccination. This sequence joins TRBV27 and TRBJ1-5, with D unresolved. Written as DNA, the CDR3 is TGTGCCAGCAGTTTTGGGCTGCTCGGGCCCCAGCATTTT. Its translation is CASSFGLLGPQHF.